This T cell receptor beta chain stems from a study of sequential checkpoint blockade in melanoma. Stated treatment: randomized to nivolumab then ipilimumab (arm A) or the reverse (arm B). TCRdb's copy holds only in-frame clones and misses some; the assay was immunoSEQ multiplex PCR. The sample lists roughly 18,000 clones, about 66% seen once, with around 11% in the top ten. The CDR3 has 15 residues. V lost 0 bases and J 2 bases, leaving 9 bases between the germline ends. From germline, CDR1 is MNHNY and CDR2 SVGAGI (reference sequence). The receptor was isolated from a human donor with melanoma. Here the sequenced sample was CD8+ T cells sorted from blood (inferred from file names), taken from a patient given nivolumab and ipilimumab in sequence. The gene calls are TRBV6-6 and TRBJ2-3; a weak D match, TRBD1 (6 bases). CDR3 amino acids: CASSYSQGHTDTQYF. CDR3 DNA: TGTGCCAGCAGTTACTCACAGGGTCACACAGATACGCAGTATTTT.